What follows is one T cell receptor (beta chain) and its context. This record belongs to a study of T-cell memory formation after mild COVID-19. TCRdb itself ran the 5' RACE reads through MiXCR, one entry per CDR3 protein. The sample carries about 270,000 distinct CDR3 sequences, over 15% recorded once. The CDR3 has 16 amino acids. Germline CDR1 SGHRS, CDR2 YFSETQ. Trimming shortened V by 5 bases and J by 4 bases, and 21 bases separated the two germline ends. The chain recombines TRBV5-1 with TRBJ1-1, with a tentative D call TRBD1 (5 bases). The receptor was derived from an adult woman who had mild COVID-19 (a few samples of this study predate the infection). Cell type and time point are not known. The sequencing sample was made of PBMCs or a T cell subset sorted from them (not recorded which). The DNA of the CDR3 is TGCGCCAGCAGTCAGCAATATCCGGGGCGCGGCACTGAAGCTTTCTTT. This gives the protein CASSQQYPGRGTEAFF.